The 18 T cell receptor beta chains below come from one sample, sequenced in a study of T cells in localized non-small cell lung cancer. Sequencing was performed with immunoSEQ multiplex PCR; in TCRdb, only in-frame clones are kept and a portion is missing. The table lists fewer than 95,000 clones, more than 75% of them singletons. The sample here was PBMCs, taken before any cancer treatment. The origin of the receptors is a woman aged 35 to 70 with stage II squamous cell lung carcinoma.

This chain links TRBV2 with TRBJ1-1, with D possibly TRBD1 on 5 matching bases. The V end lost 4 bases, the J end lost 0 bases, and 9 bases lay between the germline ends. The CDR3 runs 14 residues. Germline V gene data show CDR1 as SNHLY and CDR2 as FYNNEI. This CDR3 reads CASSAGLLNTEAFF. CDR3 nucleotide sequence: TGTGCCAGCAGTGCAGGGTTGTTGAACACTGAAGCTTTCTTT.

The chain carries TRBV18 and TRBJ1-2, with 8 bases fitting TRBD1. Germline CDR1 and CDR2: KGHSH and LQKENI. Unmatched junction bases numbered 8, after V lost 1 base and J lost 7 bases. The CDR3 sequence is 15 residues long. CDR3 DNA: TGTGCCAGCTCACCACGAGCAGGGGGCGAGCTTGGCTACACCTTC. As protein: CASSPRAGGELGYTF.

V is TRBV4-2 and J is TRBJ2-2; no reliable D call. V lost 4 bases, J lost 1 base, and 16 bases lay in between. The length of the CDR3 is 17 residues. Per germline, CDR1 LGHNA and CDR2 YNFKEQ. CDR3 region: CASSPLPPGQNTGELFF. The CDR3 DNA follows: TGTGCCAGCAGCCCCCTTCCCCCAGGCCAGAACACCGGGGAGCTGTTTTTT.

V is TRBV6-6 and J is TRBJ2-2; 8 nucleotides agree with TRBD2. The CDR3 consists of 16 residues. J was trimmed by 8 bases and V by 2 bases; bases with no gene match: 10. The germline gives CDR1 MNHNY, CDR2 SVGAGI (reference sequence). Written as DNA, the CDR3 is TGTGCCAGCAGTTACGGCTCGGGGGGGCCGAGTGGGGAGCTGTTTTTT. The encoded protein is CASSYGSGGPSGELFF.

The sample holds one count of this clone. The chain employs TRBV19 and TRBJ1-4, with a tentative D call TRBD1 (5 bases). Germline values: CDR1 LNHDA, CDR2 SQIVND (reference sequence). The CDR3 length is 14 residues. V lost 8 bases to trimming and J lost 10 bases, with 20 bases between them. As DNA, the CDR3 is TGTGCCAGTCAAGCAGGCAGGGCACTAGGAAAACTGTTTTTT. This sequence encodes CASQAGRALGKLFF.

V is TRBV5-1 and J is TRBJ2-1, with 7 bases matching TRBD1. Trimming cost V 0 bases and J 1 base; bases outside gene matches: 10. Germline loops: CDR1 SGHRS, CDR2 YFSETQ. This CDR3 spans 18 amino acids. CDR3 DNA: TGCGCCAGCAGCTTGGCCCACGGACAGGAGAGGTCCTACAATGAGCAGTTCTTC. This translates into CASSLAHGQERSYNEQFF.

In DNA form, the CDR3 reads TGCGCGACGCGGGTGGGCAGGACCACTGAAGCTTTCTTT. This codes for CATRVGRTTEAFF. This chain links TRBV5-1 with TRBJ1-1, with D unclear. This CDR3 spans 13 amino acids. Germline V CDR1 and CDR2: SGHRS, YFSETQ.

The CDR3 is CASSLAGLAGYEQYF. CDR3 sequence (DNA): TGTGCCAGCAGCTTGGCCGGACTAGCGGGCTACGAGCAGTACTTC. V is TRBV5-6 and J is TRBJ2-7, with 11 nucleotides matching TRBD2. Losses at the gene ends were 0 bases for V and 3 bases for J; bases not matched to a gene: 2. The CDR3 has 15 residues. Germline CDR1 reads SGHDT; CDR2 reads YYEEEE.

This clone was seen just once. The rearrangement links TRBV28 to TRBJ1-2; 8 bases match TRBD1. CDR1 is MDHEN and CDR2 is SYDVKM in the germline V gene. Unmatched junction bases numbered 11, after V lost 5 bases and J lost 3 bases. The CDR3 totals 16 residues. In DNA, the CDR3 is TGTGCCAGCAGTCTATCAGACAGGGGAAGGGACTATGGCTACACCTTC. Translation: CASSLSDRGRDYGYTF.

Only a few counts were recorded for this clone. The chain links TRBV5-1 to TRBJ2-3; 7 bases agree with TRBD2. Germline CDR1 SGHRS, CDR2 YFSETQ. The CDR3 is 16 residues long. V trimming: 0 bases; J trimming: 5 bases; junction bases outside the gene matches: 9. Here the CDR3 DNA reads TGCGCCAGCAGCTTGGAGGGGAGGGGATGGGGAGATACGCAGTATTTT. This encodes CASSLEGRGWGDTQYF.

This sequence joins TRBV6-6 and TRBJ2-2; D uncertain. CDR3 length: 11 amino acids. V lost 4 bases and J lost 7, with 4 bases in between. CDR1 and CDR2 from the germline V gene are MNHNY and SVGAGI (reference sequence). As DNA, the CDR3 is TGTGCCAGCAGTTTCGGCGGGGAGCTGTTTTTT. This sequence encodes CASSFGGELFF.

The chain uses TRBV7-9 and TRBJ1-3; D is uncertain. Trimming took off 5 bases at V and 8 bases at J, with 10 bases between the two ends. Germline lookup yields CDR1 SEHNR and CDR2 FQNEAQ (reference sequence). The CDR3 spans 12 residues. The CDR3 protein is CASSPEGDTIYF. CDR3 bases: TGTGCCAGCAGCCCCGAGGGAGACACCATATATTTT. The variable domain in full, completed from reference TRBV7-9 and TRBJ1-3, reads DTGVSQNPRHKITKRGQNVTFRCDPISEHNRLYWYRQTLGQGPEFLTYFQNEAQLEKSRLLSDRFSAERPKGSFSTLEIQRTEQGDSAMYLCASSPEGDTIYFGEGSWLTVV.

Only one count was recorded for this clone. This sequence joins TRBV28 and TRBJ1-2; the D gene is possibly TRBD1 (5 bases). Trimming shortened V by 7 bases and J by 7 bases, and 16 bases separated the two germline ends. Looked up from germline, CDR1 is MDHEN and CDR2 is SYDVKM. The CDR3 is 13 amino acids. CDR3 in amino acids: CASIPAFGTGYTF. CDR3 nucleotide sequence: TGTGCCAGCATCCCTGCCTTTGGGACTGGCTACACCTTC.

In its sample, this clone was seen a few times. The CDR3 nucleotides are TGTGCCATCAGTGAAATGGGGGCAAAGACCCAGTACTTC. It encodes CAISEMGAKTQYF. The chain recombines TRBV10-3 with TRBJ2-5, with D maybe TRBD1 (6 bases). The germline V gene encodes CDR1 ENHRY and CDR2 SYGVKD. The CDR3 runs 13 residues. Trimming pared 3 bases from V and 6 bases from J, leaving 11 bases between.

The V gene is TRBV28, the J gene TRBJ1-2, with D hard to call. Germline CDR1 MDHEN, CDR2 SYDVKM. CDR3 length equals 13 residues. Trimming removed 6 bases at V and 6 bases at J, with 14 bases between. The CDR3 sequence is CASSHGGRDGYTF. The CDR3 DNA reads as TGTGCCAGCAGCCACGGCGGGAGGGATGGCTACACCTTC.

The chain has TRBV9 and TRBJ2-1; 8 bases are shared with TRBD2. Germline V CDR1 and CDR2: SGDLS, YYNGEE. Trimming removed 5 bases from V and 1 base from J; junction bases left unmatched: 5. The CDR3 loop spans 15 amino acids. The CDR3 sequence: CASSPSGGSYNEQFF. The CDR3 DNA sequence: TGTGCCAGCAGTCCCAGCGGGGGTTCCTACAATGAGCAGTTCTTC.

The chain links TRBV27 to TRBJ2-5; D remains unclear. The CDR3 is made up of 13 amino acids. Germline V lookup: CDR1 MNHEY, CDR2 SMNVEV (reference sequence). V lost 5 bases to trimming and J lost 5 bases, with 12 bases between them. The CDR3 bases are TGTGCCAGCAGTCCAACCTACGGGGAGACCCAGTACTTC. Amino acids: CASSPTYGETQYF.

A single count supports this clone. V is TRBV5-1 and J is TRBJ2-5, with a weak D call TRBD1 (6 bases). V lost 7 bases to trimming and J lost 3 bases, with 19 bases between them. This CDR3 contains 15 residues. Germline CDR1 is SGHRS and CDR2 is YFSETQ. The CDR3 reads CASVGGLSVEETQYF. The CDR3 coding sequence is TGCGCCAGCGTTGGGGGCCTTAGCGTAGAAGAGACCCAGTACTTC.